This is a list of T cell receptor beta chains from one sample in a study of T cell responses to AZD1222 COVID-19 vaccine. Method: immunoSEQ multiplex PCR; TCRdb's copy keeps in-frame clones and lacks some. The profile shows 100,000 to 150,000 clones, about 89% of them singletons. Here the sequenced sample was peripheral blood, taken on day 0 of AZD1222 vaccination. The receptors were gathered from an adult in good health. Both conserved end residues are part of each CDR3. Each record gives: CDR3 DNA, CDR3 protein, D gene, clone size, V gene, J gene. D genes are given only for firm matches. Only some rows state a clone size, as once, few, many or a class for expanded clones.

CDR3 DNA: TGTGCCAGCGCGGACCCGTACAATGAGCAGTTCTTC; CDR3 protein: CASADPYNEQFF; D gene: .; clone size: .; V gene: TRBV27; J gene: TRBJ2-1
CDR3 DNA: TGCGCCAGCAGTGCCTCTGACTCCTACAATGAGCAGTTCTTC; CDR3 protein: CASSASDSYNEQFF; D gene: .; clone size: once; V gene: TRBV10-2; J gene: TRBJ2-1
CDR3 DNA: TGCGCCAGCAGCCAAAGAACTCAAAATTCACCCCTCCACTTT; CDR3 protein: CASSQRTQNSPLHF; D gene: .; clone size: .; V gene: TRBV4-1; J gene: TRBJ1-6
CDR3 DNA: TGTGCCAGCAGCTTCGCGCAGACAAGCGAGCAGTACTTC; CDR3 protein: CASSFAQTSEQYF; D gene: .; clone size: few; V gene: TRBV7-9; J gene: TRBJ2-7
CDR3 DNA: TGTGCCAGCAGTGAACAGGGTAAGGGCAATCAGCCCCAGCATTTT; CDR3 protein: CASSEQGKGNQPQHF; D gene: .; clone size: .; V gene: TRBV6-1; J gene: TRBJ1-5
CDR3 DNA: TGTGCCAGCAGTCGGCCCGACAGGAGCAATCAGCCCCAGCATTTT; CDR3 protein: CASSRPDRSNQPQHF; D gene: .; clone size: once; V gene: TRBV6-5; J gene: TRBJ1-5
CDR3 DNA: TGTGCCAGCTCACCACGACTAGCGGGAGGGAGGTCAGATACGCAGTATTTT; CDR3 protein: CASSPRLAGGRSDTQYF; D gene: TRBD2; clone size: .; V gene: TRBV18; J gene: TRBJ2-3
CDR3 DNA: TGTGCCAGCTTCCAGGGTGAGCTGTTTTTT; CDR3 protein: CASFQGELFF; D gene: .; clone size: medium-sized; V gene: TRBV6-1; J gene: TRBJ2-2
CDR3 DNA: TGTGCCAGCAGTCCTCTGGGTGGAACTATGAACACTGAAGCTTTCTTT; CDR3 protein: CASSPLGGTMNTEAFF; D gene: .; clone size: .; V gene: TRBV27; J gene: TRBJ1-1
CDR3 DNA: TGTGCCTACCCCTCTGGAAACACCATATATTTT; CDR3 protein: CAYPSGNTIYF; D gene: .; clone size: few; V gene: TRBV30; J gene: TRBJ1-3
CDR3 DNA: TGTGCCACCACAGGCCGGGATGTTCCCTACGAGCAGTACTTC; CDR3 protein: CATTGRDVPYEQYF; D gene: .; clone size: .; V gene: TRBV6-5; J gene: TRBJ2-7
CDR3 DNA: TGTGCCAGCAGGAATATGTCAGTTGTCAGGACCGAACGGGACAGGGGGCGAGGGGTAACTGAAGCTTTCTTT; CDR3 protein: CASRNMSVVRTERDRGRGVTEAFF; D gene: .; clone size: .; V gene: TRBV21-1; J gene: TRBJ1-1
CDR3 DNA: TGTGCCAGCAGCTTAGCGGGGCAGGGGGGCACTGAAGCTTTCTTT; CDR3 protein: CASSLAGQGGTEAFF; D gene: TRBD1; clone size: .; V gene: TRBV7-2; J gene: TRBJ1-1
CDR3 DNA: TGTGCCAGCAGTGGAGGGACCAACAATTCACCCCTCCACTTT; CDR3 protein: CASSGGTNNSPLHF; D gene: .; clone size: .; V gene: TRBV25-1; J gene: TRBJ1-6
CDR3 DNA: TGTGCCAGCAAAAAGGGGTGGACCGGGGAGCTGTTTTTT; CDR3 protein: CASKKGWTGELFF; D gene: .; clone size: .; V gene: TRBV6-5; J gene: TRBJ2-2
CDR3 DNA: TGTGCCAGCAGCCCGGACAGCGGGAGGCACACCGGGGAGCTGTTTTTT; CDR3 protein: CASSPDSGRHTGELFF; D gene: TRBD2; clone size: once; V gene: TRBV7-3; J gene: TRBJ2-2
CDR3 DNA: TGCGCCAGCAGCTTGGCCATGCGCAGGGCTGGCTTGGACACTGAAGCTTTCTTT; CDR3 protein: CASSLAMRRAGLDTEAFF; D gene: .; clone size: .; V gene: TRBV5-1; J gene: TRBJ1-1
CDR3 DNA: TGTGCCAGCAGTGTTCTTTGGGGGAACACTGAAGCTTTCTTT; CDR3 protein: CASSVLWGNTEAFF; D gene: .; clone size: .; V gene: TRBV2; J gene: TRBJ1-1
CDR3 DNA: TGTGCCAGCTCGCCCGGACTAGCGGGAGGGGATGAGCAGTACTTC; CDR3 protein: CASSPGLAGGDEQYF; D gene: TRBD2; clone size: once; V gene: TRBV18; J gene: TRBJ2-7
CDR3 DNA: TGTGCCAGCAGCTTGGAACAGGGCGAGCAGTACTTC; CDR3 protein: CASSLEQGEQYF; D gene: .; clone size: .; V gene: TRBV5-5; J gene: TRBJ2-7
CDR3 DNA: TGTGCCAGCAGCCCAGGTCCCAGCTCTGGGGCCAACGTCCTGACTTTC; CDR3 protein: CASSPGPSSGANVLTF; D gene: .; clone size: once; V gene: TRBV4-2; J gene: TRBJ2-6
CDR3 DNA: TGTGCCAGCAGTTTAAAACTGGGCACGGACTCTGGAAACACCATATATTTT; CDR3 protein: CASSLKLGTDSGNTIYF; D gene: .; clone size: once; V gene: TRBV28; J gene: TRBJ1-3
CDR3 DNA: TGTGCCAGCAGTTCCGAGGGGTTCAAAGCGGGAGGGGAGACCCAGTACTTC; CDR3 protein: CASSSEGFKAGGETQYF; D gene: TRBD2; clone size: .; V gene: TRBV27; J gene: TRBJ2-5
CDR3 DNA: TGTGCCAGCAGTGATAGACAGGGCCGTCAGCCCCAGCATTTT; CDR3 protein: CASSDRQGRQPQHF; D gene: TRBD1; clone size: few; V gene: TRBV6-1; J gene: TRBJ1-5
CDR3 DNA: TGTGCCAGCAGTGAAGTGGCTACAGTACTATATGGAAACACCATATATTTT; CDR3 protein: CASSEVATVLYGNTIYF; D gene: .; clone size: .; V gene: TRBV6-1; J gene: TRBJ1-3
CDR3 DNA: TGTGCCAGCAGTTTGGGCCAAGATGGGACCCAGTACTTC; CDR3 protein: CASSLGQDGTQYF; D gene: .; clone size: .; V gene: TRBV12-3/TRBV12-4; J gene: TRBJ2-5
CDR3 DNA: TGTGCCAGCAGTTACCGTAGACTAGGGCCGGGAGAGACCCAGTACTTC; CDR3 protein: CASSYRRLGPGETQYF; D gene: .; clone size: .; V gene: TRBV6-2/TRBV6-3; J gene: TRBJ2-5
CDR3 DNA: TGTGCCTGCAGTGATGTCGGGGGCGGGGTAGAGACCCAGTACTTC; CDR3 protein: CACSDVGGGVETQYF; D gene: .; clone size: .; V gene: TRBV6-1; J gene: TRBJ2-5
CDR3 DNA: TGTGCCAGCAGCTTAGTAGCGGGAGAGGGAGAGACCCAGTACTTC; CDR3 protein: CASSLVAGEGETQYF; D gene: TRBD2; clone size: .; V gene: TRBV7-9; J gene: TRBJ2-5
CDR3 DNA: TGTGCCAGCAGCGACCTTTCAGATACGCAGTATTTT; CDR3 protein: CASSDLSDTQYF; D gene: .; clone size: .; V gene: TRBV9; J gene: TRBJ2-3
CDR3 DNA: TGTGCCAGCAGCTTAGGGGGGCGCGGTACCGGGGAGCTGTTTTTT; CDR3 protein: CASSLGGRGTGELFF; D gene: .; clone size: once; V gene: TRBV7-9; J gene: TRBJ2-2